A single sample is the source of the 25 T cell receptor beta chains below, sequenced in a study of blood T cells in healthy people across ages. Then a second PCR, running roughly 6 to 12 cycles, was carried out with a sample-barcoded 5' primer and a J-beta primer mix. MiXCR, applied by TCRdb to the 5' RACE reads, yields one record per CDR3 protein. Of about 1.5 million distinct CDR3 sequences listed, around 42% were seen once; the top ten hold 7.9%. Sample: blood. These receptors originate from a woman aged 18-29 years in good health.

The V call is TRBV20-1, the J call TRBJ2-2; D possibly matches TRBD1 or TRBD2 (5 bases each). V gave up 3 bases and J gave up 7 bases, with 15 bases separating them. From germline, CDR1 is DFQATT and CDR2 SNEGSKA (reference sequence). This CDR3 has 14 amino acids. CDR3 sequence reads: CSASVRDQGGELFF. CDR3 bases: TGCAGTGCTAGCGTAAGGGACCAGGGCGGGGAGCTGTTTTTT.

The genes are TRBV13 and TRBJ1-1; maybe TRBD1 (6 bases). The V end lost 0 bases, the J end lost 11 bases, and 10 bases lay between the germline ends. This CDR3 has 12 residues. Germline CDR1 and CDR2: PRHDT and FYEKMQ (reference sequence). The CDR3 nucleotides are TGTGCCAGCAGCTTAGGCGGTCAGGGGGCTTTCTTT. This encodes CASSLGGQGAFF.

The CDR3 DNA reads as TGCAGTGCTAGAGACACTCTGACTAGCGGGGGAACTGGCGAGCAGTACTTC. This encodes CSARDTLTSGGTGEQYF. The rearrangement joins TRBV20-1 to TRBJ2-5; 12 nucleotides match TRBD2. Matching the DNA end better, TRBJ2-7 makes the J call doubtful. The CDR3 length is 17 residues. Germline V gene sequence: CDR1 DFQATT, CDR2 SNEGSKA (reference sequence).

This clonotype was seen only a few times. This chain uses TRBV11-2 with TRBJ2-3; 15 bases match TRBD2. Per the germline V gene, CDR1 is SGHAT and CDR2 is FQNNGV. The CDR3 covers 18 residues. Trimming removed 5 bases from V and 4 bases from J; junction bases left unmatched: 10. The CDR3, as DNA: TGTGCCAGCAGCCCCGGACTAGCGGGAGGGTTTTCTGCAGATACGCAGTATTTT. Translated: CASSPGLAGGFSADTQYF.

This clonotype appeared a few times. The V call is TRBV7-2, the J call TRBJ1-1; D remains unclear. Germline V gene data show CDR1 as SGHTA and CDR2 as FQGNSA. With 2 bases removed from V and 7 bases from J, the gap between germline ends came to 17 bases. This CDR3 region has 15 residues. The DNA of the CDR3 is TGTGCCAGCAGCTTAAGTCCGGGATACTATAGTGAAGCTTTCTTT. Its protein is CASSLSPGYYSEAFF.

V gene TRBV6-5 combines with J gene TRBJ2-1, with D uncertain. This CDR3 comprises 12 residues. V shed 6 bases and J shed 11 bases, with 14 bases lying between them. Germline V gene data show CDR1 as MNHEY and CDR2 as SVGAGI. Here the CDR3 reads CASRSLETKQFF. DNA for the CDR3: TGTGCCAGCAGAAGTCTAGAAACCAAGCAGTTCTTC.

The table lists this clonotype with a few counts. The chain carries TRBV4-1 and TRBJ2-7, with D hard to call. Germline CDR1 is MGHRA and CDR2 is YSYEKL. Between the trimmed V and J ends, which lost 0 bases and 0 bases, there was a span of 15 bases. The CDR3 loop spans 17 amino acids. CDR3 sequence: CASSQDPRAATSYEQYF. Here the CDR3 DNA reads TGCGCCAGCAGCCAAGATCCTCGGGCGGCTACCTCCTACGAGCAGTACTTC.

The V gene is TRBV9, the J gene TRBJ2-7; 9 bases map to TRBD1. With V trimmed by 0 bases and J by 5 bases, 6 bases remained unmatched. The CDR3 runs to 15 residues. Germline lookup yields CDR1 SGDLS and CDR2 YYNGEE. As DNA, the CDR3 is TGTGCCAGCAGCGTAGAGGGGACAGGGAGGGACGAGCAGTACTTC. It specifies CASSVEGTGRDEQYF.

As regards this clonotype: The junction and the germline gene differ at one end; a read error may be behind it. The chain has TRBV6-2 or TRBV6-3 and TRBJ1-2, with D perhaps matching TRBD1 (6 bases). CDR1 and CDR2 (germline): MNHEY, SVGEGT. The CDR3 is 16 amino acids. CDR3 in amino acids: CANSYFLGRGYDGYTF. The DNA of the CDR3 is TGTGCCAACAGTTACTTTCTGGGCAGGGGATATGATGGCTACACCTTC.

This clonotype came up a few times. The chain combines TRBV6-6 with TRBJ1-2, with 7 bases matching TRBD1. The CDR3 length is 13 residues. Germline trimming cut 11 bases from V and 2 bases from J; bases unmatched to any gene: 8. Germline CDR1 and CDR2: MNHNY and SVGAGI (reference sequence). CDR3 loop: CAAEEGQNYGYTF. In DNA form, the CDR3 reads TGTGCCGCGGAAGAGGGACAGAACTATGGCTACACCTTC.

On this clonotype: Relative to the germline gene, one junction end is altered; a read error may explain this. The chain links TRBV4-2 to TRBJ2-3; TRBD2 matches at 11 bases. Germline lookup yields CDR1 LGHNA and CDR2 YNFKEQ. The CDR3 runs to 15 residues. Here the CDR3 DNA reads TGTACCAGCAGCCTCCGACTAGCGGGGACAGGAACGCAGTATTTT. Residues: CTSSLRLAGTGTQYF.

There are a few counts of this clonotype. The J gene is TRBJ1-3, the V gene TRBV9, with D hard to call. The CDR3 is 13 amino acids. V dropped 4 bases and J dropped 2 bases, with 7 bases sitting between them. Germline CDR1 SGDLS, CDR2 YYNGEE. In DNA form, the CDR3 reads TGTGCCAGCAGCTCCCCCCCTGGAAACACCATATATTTT. Translation gives CASSSPPGNTIYF. Using reference TRBV9 and TRBJ1-3 for the parts outside the CDR3, the full variable domain is DSGVTQTPKHLITATGQRVTLRCSPRSGDLSVYWYQQSLDQGLQFLIQYYNGEERAKGNILERFSAQQFPDLHSELNLSSLELGDSALYFCASSSPPGNTIYFGEGSWLTVV.

V usage is TRBV21-1 and J usage is TRBJ2-5; the D call in the table, TRBD1, was not verified against the DNA. TRBV21-1 is a documented pseudogene. CDR3 length: 14 residues. CDR3 amino acids: CASSKVGGHNEQYF. As DNA, the CDR3 is TGTGCCAGCAGCAAAGTCGGGGGACACAATGAGCAGTACTTC.

In this sample, this clonotype turned up a few times. The chain links TRBV10-3 to TRBJ1-2, with 8 bases aligning to TRBD1. This CDR3 has 14 amino acids. Trimming took 3 bases from V and 3 from J; bases not matched to a gene: 3. Germline CDR1 is ENHRY and CDR2 is SYGVKD. The CDR3 sequence: CAISETGGDYGYTF. The DNA for the CDR3 is TGTGCCATCAGTGAAACAGGGGGGGACTATGGCTACACCTTC.

In this sample, this clonotype turned up a few times. The chain joins TRBV3-1 to TRBJ2-3; 8 bases are a match to TRBD2. The CDR3 consists of 16 residues. Germline assignment: CDR1 LGHDT and CDR2 YNNKEL (reference sequence). V shed 1 base, J shed 3 bases, and the junction held 6 bases outside the gene matches. CDR3 residues: CASSQGAGVMTDTQYF. CDR3 bases: TGTGCCAGCAGCCAAGGAGCGGGAGTCATGACAGATACGCAGTATTTT.

This clonotype was observed a handful of times. This chain uses TRBV20-1 with TRBJ2-5, with D maybe TRBD1 (6 bases). Germline V gene sequence: CDR1 DFQATT, CDR2 SNEGSKA (reference sequence). The V end lost 3 bases, the J end lost 1 base, and 15 bases lay between the germline ends. This CDR3 has 15 residues. CDR3 amino acids: CSASAVGTTQETQYF. CDR3 DNA sequence: TGCAGTGCTAGTGCTGTAGGGACAACCCAAGAGACCCAGTACTTC.

The V call is TRBV30, the J call TRBJ2-4; the D call may be TRBD1 or TRBD2 (5 bases each). The tail of the sequence fits TRBJ2-7 better, so the J call may be wrong. The CDR3 covers 14 residues. Germline loops: CDR1 GTSNPN, CDR2 SVGIG (reference sequence). The CDR3 here is CAWSVQASRYEQYF. The CDR3 nucleotides read TGTGCCTGGAGTGTACAGGCTAGCAGATACGAGCAGTACTTC.

Of note for this clonotype: The junction departs from the called germline gene at one end, perhaps through a read error. The chain combines TRBV29-1 with TRBJ2-4; the D gene could be TRBD1 or TRBD2 (5 bases each). CDR1 is SQVTM and CDR2 is ANQGSEA in the germline V gene. The CDR3 is 14 amino acids. The CDR3 here is CSVAGHLAKNTQYF. The CDR3 DNA reads TGCAGCGTTGCGGGGCATTTGGCCAAAAACACTCAGTACTTC.

The chain links TRBV5-6 to TRBJ2-3; D is perhaps TRBD2 (6 bases). Germline-derived CDR1 and CDR2 are SGHDT and YYEEEE. The germline V and J ends were trimmed by 4 bases and 0 bases, with 18 bases remaining between them. The CDR3 contains 17 residues. Here the CDR3 reads CASSAPAGKTSTDTQYF. The CDR3 DNA follows: TGTGCCAGCAGCGCCCCAGCGGGCAAGACTAGCACAGATACGCAGTATTTT.

The chain is built from TRBV9 and TRBJ1-6; D gene unclear. Trimming left V 3 bases short and J 4 bases short, with 14 bases between. Germline V gene lookup returns CDR1 SGDLS and CDR2 YYNGEE. The CDR3 sequence is 16 residues long. The CDR3 sequence: CASSEAGLSYNSPLHF. The CDR3, as DNA: TGTGCCAGCAGCGAGGCGGGCCTCTCATATAATTCACCCCTCCACTTT. The variable domain in full, with the rest retrieved from reference TRBV9 and TRBJ1-6, is DSGVTQTPKHLITATGQRVTLRCSPRSGDLSVYWYQQSLDQGLQFLIQYYNGEERAKGNILERFSAQQFPDLHSELNLSSLELGDSALYFCASSEAGLSYNSPLHFGNGTRLTVT.

The chain recombines TRBV20-1 with TRBJ2-7, with D tentatively TRBD2 (6 bases). Per the germline V gene, CDR1 is DFQATT and CDR2 is SNEGSKA (reference sequence). The CDR3 totals 13 residues. Trimming left V 6 bases short and J 6 bases short, with 18 bases between. The CDR3 DNA follows: TGCAGTGCAAAAGTCGGCGGGACCCGCGAGCAGTACTTC. Its protein product is CSAKVGGTREQYF.

This clonotype was recorded many times. The chain joins TRBV29-1 to TRBJ2-1; 10 nucleotides match TRBD2. V was clipped by 2 bases and J by 8 bases; unmatched bases: 6. Germline V gives CDR1 SQVTM, CDR2 ANQGSEA. There are 14 residues in the CDR3. The CDR3 loop reads CSVEYSGRYDEQFF. CDR3 nucleotides: TGCAGCGTTGAATATAGCGGGAGGTACGATGAGCAGTTCTTC.

This clonotype was counted between two and nine times. This sequence joins TRBV2 and TRBJ2-5; no definite D call. This CDR3 region has 14 residues. V was clipped by 6 bases and J by 2 bases, with 13 bases between them. The germline V gene encodes CDR1 SNHLY and CDR2 FYNNEI. For the CDR3, the DNA is TGTGCCAGCAGAATCGCTACCTGGCAAGAGACCCAGTACTTC. Protein sequence: CASRIATWQETQYF.

Only a few counts were recorded for this clonotype. J is TRBJ1-6 and V is TRBV27; D not certain. The germline V gene encodes CDR1 MNHEY and CDR2 SMNVEV (reference sequence). This CDR3 spans 14 amino acids. Trimming shortened V by 8 bases and J by 2 bases, and 10 bases separated the two germline ends. The CDR3 nucleotides read TGTGCCAGCCGTGGGTGGACCTATAATTCACCCCTCCACTTT. It translates to CASRGWTYNSPLHF.

The V and J genes are TRBV12-3 or TRBV12-4 and TRBJ2-7, with a tentative D call TRBD2 (6 bases). Trimming cost V 4 bases and J 0 bases, with 13 bases left between them. The CDR3 is made up of 15 amino acids. CDR3 protein: CASSSLHGGSYEQYF. CDR3 in DNA: TGTGCCAGCAGTTCGCTACACGGGGGCTCCTACGAGCAGTACTTC.